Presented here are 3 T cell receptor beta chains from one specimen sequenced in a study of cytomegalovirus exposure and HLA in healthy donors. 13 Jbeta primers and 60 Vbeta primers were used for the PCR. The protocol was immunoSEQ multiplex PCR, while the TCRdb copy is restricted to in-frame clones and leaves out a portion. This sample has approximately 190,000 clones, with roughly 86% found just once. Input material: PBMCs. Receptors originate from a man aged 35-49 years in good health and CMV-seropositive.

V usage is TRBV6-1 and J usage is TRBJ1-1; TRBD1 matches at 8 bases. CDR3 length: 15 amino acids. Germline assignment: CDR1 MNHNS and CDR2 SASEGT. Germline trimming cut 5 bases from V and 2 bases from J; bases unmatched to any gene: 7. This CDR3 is CASSPRTGSNTEAFF. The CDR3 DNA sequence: TGTGCCAGCAGTCCCCGGACAGGGAGTAACACTGAAGCTTTCTTT.

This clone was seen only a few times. CDR3 residues: CASGPSQGHTEAFF. CDR3 nucleotides: TGTGCTAGTGGCCCCTCCCAGGGGCACACTGAAGCTTTCTTT. This rearrangement joins TRBV12-5 to TRBJ1-1; the D gene is possibly TRBD1 (6 bases). V was clipped by 6 bases and J by 3 bases, with 14 bases between them. This CDR3 has 14 amino acids. CDR1 is LGHNT and CDR2 is FRNRAP in the germline V gene.

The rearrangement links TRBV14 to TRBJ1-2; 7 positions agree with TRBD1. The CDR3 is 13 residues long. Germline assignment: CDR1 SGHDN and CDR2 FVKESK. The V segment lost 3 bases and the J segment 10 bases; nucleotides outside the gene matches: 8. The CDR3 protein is CASSQDRSHFYTF. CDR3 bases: TGTGCCAGCAGCCAGGACAGGTCGCACTTCTACACCTTC.